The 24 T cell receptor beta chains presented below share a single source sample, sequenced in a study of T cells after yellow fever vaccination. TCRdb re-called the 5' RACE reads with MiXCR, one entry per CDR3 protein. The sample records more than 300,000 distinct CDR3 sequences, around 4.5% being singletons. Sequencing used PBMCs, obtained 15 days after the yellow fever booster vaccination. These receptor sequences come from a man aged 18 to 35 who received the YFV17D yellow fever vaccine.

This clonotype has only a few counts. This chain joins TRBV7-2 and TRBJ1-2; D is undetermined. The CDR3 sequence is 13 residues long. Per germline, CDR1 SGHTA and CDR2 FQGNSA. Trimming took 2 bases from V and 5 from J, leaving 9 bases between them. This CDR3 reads CASSLPGLYGYTF. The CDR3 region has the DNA TGTGCCAGCAGCTTACCAGGCTTATATGGCTACACCTTC.

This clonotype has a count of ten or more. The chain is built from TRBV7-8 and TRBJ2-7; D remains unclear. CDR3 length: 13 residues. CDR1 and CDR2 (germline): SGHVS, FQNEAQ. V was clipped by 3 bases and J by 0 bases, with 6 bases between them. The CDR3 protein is CASSFPDSYEQYV. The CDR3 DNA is TGTGCCAGCAGCTTCCCCGACTCCTACGAGCAGTACGTC.

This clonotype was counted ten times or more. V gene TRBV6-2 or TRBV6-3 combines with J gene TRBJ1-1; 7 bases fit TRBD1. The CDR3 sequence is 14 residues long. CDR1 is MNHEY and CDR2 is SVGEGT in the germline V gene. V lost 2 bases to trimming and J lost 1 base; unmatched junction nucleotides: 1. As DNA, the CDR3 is TGTGCCAGCAGTTACAAGGGGGCGAACACTGAAGCTTTCTTT. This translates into CASSYKGANTEAFF.

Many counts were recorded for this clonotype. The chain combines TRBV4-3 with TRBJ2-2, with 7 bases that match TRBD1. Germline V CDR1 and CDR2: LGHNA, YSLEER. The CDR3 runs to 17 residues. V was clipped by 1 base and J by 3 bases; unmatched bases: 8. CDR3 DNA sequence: TGCGCCAGCAGCCAAGTTCGGGCAGGGGGTGACACCGGGGAGCTGTTTTTT. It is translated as CASSQVRAGGDTGELFF.

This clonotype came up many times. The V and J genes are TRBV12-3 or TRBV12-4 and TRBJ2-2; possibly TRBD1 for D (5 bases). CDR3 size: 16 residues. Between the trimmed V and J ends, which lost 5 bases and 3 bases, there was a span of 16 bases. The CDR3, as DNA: TGTGCCAGCAGTCCCCGGTTTGGGGCGGACACCGGGGAGCTGTTTTTT. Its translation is CASSPRFGADTGELFF.

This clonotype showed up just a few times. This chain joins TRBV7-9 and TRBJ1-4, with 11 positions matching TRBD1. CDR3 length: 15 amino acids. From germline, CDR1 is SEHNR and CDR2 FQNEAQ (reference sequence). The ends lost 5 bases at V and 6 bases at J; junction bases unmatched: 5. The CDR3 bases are TGTGCCAGCAGCCGCCGGGACAGGGGGTATGAAAAACTGTTTTTT. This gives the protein CASSRRDRGYEKLFF.

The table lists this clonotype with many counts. As DNA, the CDR3 is TGCGCCAGCCGAATAGCGGGGGCAGAAGAGACCCAGTACTTC. Its translation is CASRIAGAEETQYF. This chain connects TRBV5-1 to TRBJ2-5; 9 bases are a match to TRBD2. Germline V gene lookup returns CDR1 SGHRS and CDR2 YFSETQ. With V trimmed by 7 bases and J by 3 bases, 7 bases remained unmatched. The CDR3 length is 14 residues.

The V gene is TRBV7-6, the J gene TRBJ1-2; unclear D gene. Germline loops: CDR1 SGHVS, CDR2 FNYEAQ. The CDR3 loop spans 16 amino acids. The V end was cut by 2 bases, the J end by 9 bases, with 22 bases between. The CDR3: CASSLIPLDTPSRYTF. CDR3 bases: TGTGCCAGCAGCTTAATACCGCTTGATACCCCGTCGCGCTACACCTTC.

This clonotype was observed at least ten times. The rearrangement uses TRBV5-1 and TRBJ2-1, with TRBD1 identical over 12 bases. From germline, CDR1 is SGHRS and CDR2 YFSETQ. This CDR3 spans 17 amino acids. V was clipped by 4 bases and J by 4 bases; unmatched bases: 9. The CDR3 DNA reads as TGCGCCAGCAGCCGGGACAGGGGGCAGGTTACGTACAATGAGCAGTTCTTC. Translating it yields CASSRDRGQVTYNEQFF.

The CDR3 DNA is TGTGCCAGGAACGTAGCGGGGACCTCCTACGAGCAGTACGTC. Translation: CARNVAGTSYEQYV. This chain joins TRBV28 and TRBJ2-7; 8 bases fit TRBD2. J gave up 0 bases and V 9 bases, and 7 bases lay outside the gene matches. This CDR3 contains 14 residues. Germline CDR1 reads MDHEN; CDR2 reads SYDVKM.

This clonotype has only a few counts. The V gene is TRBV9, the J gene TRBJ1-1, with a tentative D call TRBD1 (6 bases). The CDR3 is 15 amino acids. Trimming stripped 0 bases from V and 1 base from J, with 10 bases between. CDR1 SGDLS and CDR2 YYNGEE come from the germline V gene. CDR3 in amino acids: CASSVGGGTNTEAFF. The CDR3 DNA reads TGTGCCAGCAGCGTAGGTGGGGGCACGAACACTGAAGCTTTCTTT.

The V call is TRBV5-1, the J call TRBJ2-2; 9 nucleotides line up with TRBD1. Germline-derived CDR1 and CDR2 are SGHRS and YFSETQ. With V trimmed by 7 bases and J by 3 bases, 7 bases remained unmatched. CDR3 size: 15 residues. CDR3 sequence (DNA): TGCGCCAGCCACTCGGGGACAGGGTACACCGGGGAGCTGTTTTTT. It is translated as CASHSGTGYTGELFF.

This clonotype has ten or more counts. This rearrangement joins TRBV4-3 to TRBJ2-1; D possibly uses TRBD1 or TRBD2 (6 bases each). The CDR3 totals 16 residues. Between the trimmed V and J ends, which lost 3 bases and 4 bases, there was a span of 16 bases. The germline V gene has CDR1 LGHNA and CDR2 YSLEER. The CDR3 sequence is CASSQAVAGTYNEQFF. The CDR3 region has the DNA TGCGCCAGCAGCCAGGCCGTGGCGGGGACATACAATGAGCAGTTCTTC.

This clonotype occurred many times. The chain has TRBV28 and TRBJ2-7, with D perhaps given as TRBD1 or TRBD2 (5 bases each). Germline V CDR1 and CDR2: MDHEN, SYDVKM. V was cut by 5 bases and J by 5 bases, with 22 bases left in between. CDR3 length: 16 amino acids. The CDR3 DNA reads TGTGCCAGCAGTCCCACCGGGGCAGTCAATCCCAACGAGCAGTACGTC. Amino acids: CASSPTGAVNPNEQYV.

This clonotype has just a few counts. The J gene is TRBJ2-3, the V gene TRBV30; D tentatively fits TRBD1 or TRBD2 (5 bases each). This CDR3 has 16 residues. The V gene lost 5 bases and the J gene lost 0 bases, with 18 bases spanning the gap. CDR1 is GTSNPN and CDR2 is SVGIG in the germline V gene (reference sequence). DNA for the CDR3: TGTGCCTGGGGGACGGGTAGGCGAACTAGCACAGATACGCAGTATTTT. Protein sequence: CAWGTGRRTSTDTQYF.

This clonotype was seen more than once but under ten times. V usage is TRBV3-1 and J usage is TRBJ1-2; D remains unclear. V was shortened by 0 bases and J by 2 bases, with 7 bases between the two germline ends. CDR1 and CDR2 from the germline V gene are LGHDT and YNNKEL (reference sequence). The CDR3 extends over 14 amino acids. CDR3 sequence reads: CASSQEPRNYGYTF. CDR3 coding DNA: TGTGCCAGCAGCCAAGAGCCCAGGAACTATGGCTACACCTTC.

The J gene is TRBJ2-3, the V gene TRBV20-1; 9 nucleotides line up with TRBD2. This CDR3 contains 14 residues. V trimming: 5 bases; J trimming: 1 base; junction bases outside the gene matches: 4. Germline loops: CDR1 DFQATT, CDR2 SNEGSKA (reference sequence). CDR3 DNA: TGCAGTGCTCCGACTAGCGGCCGCACAGATACGCAGTATTTT. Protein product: CSAPTSGRTDTQYF.

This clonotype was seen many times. CDR3 sequence reads: CASTASGTDTQYF. CDR3 in DNA: TGTGCCAGCACGGCTAGCGGCACAGATACGCAGTATTTT. The chain recombines TRBV6-5 with TRBJ2-3; a weak D match, TRBD2 (6 bases). The CDR3 has 13 amino acids. The germline CDR1 and CDR2 sequences are MNHEY and SVGAGI. Trimming cost V 7 bases and J 1 base, with 9 bases left between them.

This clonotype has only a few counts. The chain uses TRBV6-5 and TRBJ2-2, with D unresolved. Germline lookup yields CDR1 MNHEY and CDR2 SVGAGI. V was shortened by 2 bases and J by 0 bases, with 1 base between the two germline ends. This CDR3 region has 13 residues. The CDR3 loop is CASSYANTGELFF. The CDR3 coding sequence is TGTGCCAGCAGTTACGCGAACACCGGGGAGCTGTTTTTT.

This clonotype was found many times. This CDR3 is CASRHRQEAYEQYF. In DNA form, the CDR3 reads TGTGCCAGCAGACACAGACAGGAAGCCTACGAGCAGTACTTC. The rearrangement uses TRBV6-6 and TRBJ2-7, with D maybe TRBD1 (6 bases). The CDR3 totals 14 residues. Trimming left V 6 bases short and J 2 bases short, with 14 bases between. Looked up from germline, CDR1 is MNHNY and CDR2 is SVGAGI (reference sequence).

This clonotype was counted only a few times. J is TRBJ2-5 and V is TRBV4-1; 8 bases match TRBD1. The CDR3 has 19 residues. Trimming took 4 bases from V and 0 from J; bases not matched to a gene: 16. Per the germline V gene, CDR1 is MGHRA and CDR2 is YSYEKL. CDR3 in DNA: TGCGCCAGCAGCCGCGAGTCGGGACGGACAGGGAGGTACCAAGAGACCCAGTACTTC. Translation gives CASSRESGRTGRYQETQYF.

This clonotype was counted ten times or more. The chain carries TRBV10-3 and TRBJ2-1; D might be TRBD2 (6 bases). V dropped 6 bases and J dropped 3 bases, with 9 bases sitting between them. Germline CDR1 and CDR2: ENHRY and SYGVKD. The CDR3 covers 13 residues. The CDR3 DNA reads TGTGCCATCAGGGGGGGTTTCTACAATGAGCAGTTCTTC. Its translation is CAIRGGFYNEQFF.

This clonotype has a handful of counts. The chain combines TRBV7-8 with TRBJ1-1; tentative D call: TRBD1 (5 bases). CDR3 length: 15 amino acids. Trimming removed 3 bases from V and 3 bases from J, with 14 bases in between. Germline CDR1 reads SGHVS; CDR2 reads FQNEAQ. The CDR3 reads CASSFGTEGHTEAFF. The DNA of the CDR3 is TGTGCCAGCAGCTTTGGGACGGAGGGACACACTGAAGCTTTCTTT.

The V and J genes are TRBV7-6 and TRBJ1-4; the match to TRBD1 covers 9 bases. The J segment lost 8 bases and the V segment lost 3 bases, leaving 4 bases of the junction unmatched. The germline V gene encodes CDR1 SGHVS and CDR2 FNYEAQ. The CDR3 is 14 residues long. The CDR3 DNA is TGTGCCAGCAGCTTCCTGGGGACAGGGGAAAAACTGTTTTTT. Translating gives CASSFLGTGEKLFF.